These 6 T cell receptor beta chains were all obtained from the same sample, sequenced in a study of blood T cell dynamics during melanoma immunotherapy. Assay used: immunoSEQ multiplex PCR; TCRdb lists only in-frame clones, some missing. The sample includes 15,000 to 20,000 clones, approximately 94% of them seen just once. Time point specified: week 3, after first cycle of checkpoint inhibitor. The sequenced sample was effector memory CD8+ T cells from blood, obtained from a patient treated with checkpoint blockade. The receptors shown here come from a human donor with melanoma.

This chain links TRBV6-6 with TRBJ1-5, with D unclear. Germline V lookup: CDR1 MNHNY, CDR2 SVGAGI (reference sequence). CDR3 length equals 14 residues. Trimming cost V 6 bases and J 5 bases, with 14 bases left between them. CDR3 DNA: TGTGCCAGCAGCTCCCCTGAGTGGGATCAGCCCCAGCATTTT. The encoded protein is CASSSPEWDQPQHF.

J is TRBJ2-7 and V is TRBV13, with TRBD2 matching over 7 bases. There are 15 residues in the CDR3. The germline gives CDR1 PRHDT, CDR2 FYEKMQ (reference sequence). Trimming cost V 3 bases and J 2 bases; bases outside gene matches: 7. CDR3 sequence: CASSLGGSLTYEQYF. Written as DNA, the CDR3 is TGTGCCAGCAGCTTGGGCGGGAGTCTGACCTACGAGCAGTACTTC.

The chain has TRBV28 and TRBJ2-1, with D unclear. The CDR3 has 12 amino acids. Trimming stripped 3 bases from V and 8 bases from J, with 8 bases between. Germline CDR1 and CDR2: MDHEN and SYDVKM. CDR3 residues: CASSLAWDEQFF. The CDR3 DNA reads as TGTGCCAGCAGTTTGGCCTGGGATGAGCAGTTCTTC.

This chain joins TRBV6-5 and TRBJ2-1; D might be TRBD2 (6 bases). There are 15 residues in the CDR3. Between the trimmed V and J ends, which lost 2 bases and 3 bases, there was a span of 11 bases. Germline CDR1 MNHEY, CDR2 SVGAGI. The CDR3, as DNA: TGTGCCAGCAGTTACACGGGAGAAGGCTACAATGAGCAGTTCTTC. Translation: CASSYTGEGYNEQFF.

The chain recombines TRBV29-1 with TRBJ1-2; D unclear. Germline values: CDR1 SQVTM, CDR2 ANQGSEA. The CDR3 extends over 14 amino acids. The V end was cut by 5 bases, the J end by 5 bases, with 18 bases between. CDR3 nucleotides: TGCAGCGTTACGCAAGGTCGTTCTCCATATGGCTACACCTTC. Amino acid sequence: CSVTQGRSPYGYTF.

V is TRBV29-1 and J is TRBJ2-7; no firm D call. Germline CDR1 reads SQVTM; CDR2 reads ANQGSEA. Trimming left V 4 bases short and J 9 bases short, with 10 bases between. This CDR3 has 10 residues. This CDR3 is CSVVDGAQYF. CDR3 DNA sequence: TGCAGCGTTGTTGATGGCGCGCAGTACTTC.